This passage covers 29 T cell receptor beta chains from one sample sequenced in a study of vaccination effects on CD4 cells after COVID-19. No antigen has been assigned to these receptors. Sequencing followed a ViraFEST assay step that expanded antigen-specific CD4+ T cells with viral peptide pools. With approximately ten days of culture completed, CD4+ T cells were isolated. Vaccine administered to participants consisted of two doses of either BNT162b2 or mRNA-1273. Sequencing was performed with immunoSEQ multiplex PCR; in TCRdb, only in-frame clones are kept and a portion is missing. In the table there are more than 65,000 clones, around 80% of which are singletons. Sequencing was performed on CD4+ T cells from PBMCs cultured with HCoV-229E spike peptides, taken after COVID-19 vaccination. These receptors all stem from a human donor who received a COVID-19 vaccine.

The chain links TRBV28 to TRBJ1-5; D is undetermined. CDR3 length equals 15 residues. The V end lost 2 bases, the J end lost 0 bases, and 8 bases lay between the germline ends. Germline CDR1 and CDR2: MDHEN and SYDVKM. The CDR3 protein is CASSLLVYSNQPQHF. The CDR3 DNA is TGTGCCAGCAGTTTACTAGTATATAGCAATCAGCCCCAGCATTTT.

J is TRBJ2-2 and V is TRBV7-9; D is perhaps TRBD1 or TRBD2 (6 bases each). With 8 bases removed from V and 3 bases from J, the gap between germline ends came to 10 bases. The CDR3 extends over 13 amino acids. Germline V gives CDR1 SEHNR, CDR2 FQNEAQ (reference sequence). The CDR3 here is CASGGPYTGELFF. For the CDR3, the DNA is TGTGCCAGCGGGGGGCCGTACACCGGGGAGCTGTTTTTT.

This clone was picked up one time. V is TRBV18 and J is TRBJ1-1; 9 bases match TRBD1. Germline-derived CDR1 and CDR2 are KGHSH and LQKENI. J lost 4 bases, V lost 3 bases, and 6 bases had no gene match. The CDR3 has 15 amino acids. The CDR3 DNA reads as TGTGCCAGCTCACCCGTGATGACAGGGGGCACTGAAGCTTTCTTT. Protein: CASSPVMTGGTEAFF.

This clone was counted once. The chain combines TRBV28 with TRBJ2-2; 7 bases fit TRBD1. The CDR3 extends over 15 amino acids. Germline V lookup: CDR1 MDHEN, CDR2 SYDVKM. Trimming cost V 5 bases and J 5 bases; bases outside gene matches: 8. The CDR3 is CASSRSGTATGELFF. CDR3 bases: TGTGCCAGCAGTCGCTCCGGGACAGCTACCGGGGAGCTGTTTTTT.

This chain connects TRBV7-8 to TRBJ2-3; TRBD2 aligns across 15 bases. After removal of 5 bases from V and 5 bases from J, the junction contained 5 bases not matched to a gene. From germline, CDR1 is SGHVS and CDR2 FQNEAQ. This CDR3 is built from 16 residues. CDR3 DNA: TGTGCCAGCAGCACGGGACTAGCGGGGGGTGTAGATACGCAGTATTTT. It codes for CASSTGLAGGVDTQYF.

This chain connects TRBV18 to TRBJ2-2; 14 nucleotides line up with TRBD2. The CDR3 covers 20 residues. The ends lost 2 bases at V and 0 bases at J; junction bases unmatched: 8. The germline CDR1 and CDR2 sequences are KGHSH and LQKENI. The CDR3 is CASSPIMGLAGVSNTGELFF. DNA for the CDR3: TGTGCCAGCTCACCAATTATGGGACTAGCGGGGGTATCGAACACCGGGGAGCTGTTTTTT. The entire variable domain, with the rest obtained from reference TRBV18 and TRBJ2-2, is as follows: NAGVMQNPRHLVRRRGQEARLRCSPMKGHSHVYWYRQLPEEGLKFMVYLQKENIIDESGMPKERFSAEFPKEGPSILRIQQVVRGDSAAYFCASSPIMGLAGVSNTGELFFGEGSRLTVL.

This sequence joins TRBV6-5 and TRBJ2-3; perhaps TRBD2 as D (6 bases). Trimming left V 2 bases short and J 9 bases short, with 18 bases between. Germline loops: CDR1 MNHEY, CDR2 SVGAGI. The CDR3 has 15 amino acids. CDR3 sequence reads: CASSYLGGAGQTQYF. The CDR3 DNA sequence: TGTGCCAGCAGTTACCTAGGAGGGGCCGGGCAAACGCAGTATTTT.

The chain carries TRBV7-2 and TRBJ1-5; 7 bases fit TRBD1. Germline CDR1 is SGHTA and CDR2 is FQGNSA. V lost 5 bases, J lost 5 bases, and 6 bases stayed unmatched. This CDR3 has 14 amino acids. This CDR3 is CASSAQGGDQPQHF. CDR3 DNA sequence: TGTGCCAGCAGCGCTCAGGGGGGGGATCAGCCCCAGCATTTT.

The CDR3 here is CASSHSGVETQYF. CDR3 coding DNA: TGTGCCAGCAGCCATAGCGGGGTGGAGACCCAGTACTTC. This rearrangement joins TRBV5-4 to TRBJ2-5; the match to TRBD2 covers 8 bases. The CDR3 loop spans 13 amino acids. Germline trimming cut 4 bases from V and 5 bases from J; bases unmatched to any gene: 4. Germline values: CDR1 SGHNT, CDR2 YYREEE (reference sequence). Full variable domain (outside the CDR3, taken from reference TRBV5-4 and TRBJ2-5): ETGVTQSPTHLIKTRGQQVTLRCSSQSGHNTVSWYQQALGQGPQFIFQYYREEENGRGNFPPRFSGLQFPNYSSELNVNALELDDSALYLCASSHSGVETQYFGPGTRLLVL.

CDR3 DNA: TGTGCCAGCAGTCCCGCGCTCGGGACACCCGAGAACACTGAAGCTTTCTTT. The encoded protein is CASSPALGTPENTEAFF. The chain links TRBV5-8 to TRBJ1-1; TRBD1 might be the D (6 bases). Trimming took 5 bases from V and 1 from J, leaving 21 bases between them. The CDR3 loop spans 17 amino acids. Germline V gives CDR1 SGHTS, CDR2 YDEGEE.

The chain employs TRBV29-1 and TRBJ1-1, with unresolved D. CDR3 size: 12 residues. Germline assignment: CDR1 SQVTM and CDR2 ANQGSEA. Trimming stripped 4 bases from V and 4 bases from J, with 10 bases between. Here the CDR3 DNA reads TGCAGCGTTGTTAGTGCTCTCACTGAAGCTTTCTTT. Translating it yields CSVVSALTEAFF.

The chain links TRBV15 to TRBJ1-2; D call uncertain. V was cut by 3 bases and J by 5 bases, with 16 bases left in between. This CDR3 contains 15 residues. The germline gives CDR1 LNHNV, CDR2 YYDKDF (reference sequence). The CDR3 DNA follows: TGTGCCACCAGCAGTGATATCAACGGATTATATGGCTACACCTTC. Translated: CATSSDINGLYGYTF.

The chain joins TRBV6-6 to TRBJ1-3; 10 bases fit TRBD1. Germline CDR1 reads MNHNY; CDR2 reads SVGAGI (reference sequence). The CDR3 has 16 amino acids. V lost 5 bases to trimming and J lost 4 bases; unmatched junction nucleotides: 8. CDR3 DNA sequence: TGTGCCAGCAGTCGGGGTGACAGGGGGCAAGGAAACACCATATATTTT. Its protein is CASSRGDRGQGNTIYF.

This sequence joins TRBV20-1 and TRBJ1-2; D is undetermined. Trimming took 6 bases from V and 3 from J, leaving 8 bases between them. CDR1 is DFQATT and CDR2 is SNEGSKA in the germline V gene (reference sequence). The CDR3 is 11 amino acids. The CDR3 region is CSARKDYGYTF. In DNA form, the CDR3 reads TGCAGTGCGAGAAAGGACTATGGCTACACCTTC.

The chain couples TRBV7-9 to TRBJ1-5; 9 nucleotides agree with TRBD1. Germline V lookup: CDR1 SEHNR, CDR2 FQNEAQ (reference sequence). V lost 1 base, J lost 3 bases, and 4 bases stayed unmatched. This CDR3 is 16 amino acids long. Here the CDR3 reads CASSLGTGDTNQPQHF. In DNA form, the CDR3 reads TGTGCCAGCAGCTTAGGGACAGGGGACACCAATCAGCCCCAGCATTTT.

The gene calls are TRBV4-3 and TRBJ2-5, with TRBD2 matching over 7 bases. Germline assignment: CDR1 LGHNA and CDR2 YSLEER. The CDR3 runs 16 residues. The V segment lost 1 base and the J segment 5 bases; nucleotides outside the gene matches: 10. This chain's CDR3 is CASSQVFRGDTETQYF. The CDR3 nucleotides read TGCGCCAGCAGCCAAGTATTCCGGGGGGATACGGAGACCCAGTACTTC.

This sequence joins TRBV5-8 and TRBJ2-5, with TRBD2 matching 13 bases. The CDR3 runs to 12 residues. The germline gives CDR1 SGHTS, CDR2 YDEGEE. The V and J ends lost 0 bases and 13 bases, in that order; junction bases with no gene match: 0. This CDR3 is CASSLGTSGGYF. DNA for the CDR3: TGTGCCAGCAGCTTGGGGACTAGCGGGGGGTACTTC.

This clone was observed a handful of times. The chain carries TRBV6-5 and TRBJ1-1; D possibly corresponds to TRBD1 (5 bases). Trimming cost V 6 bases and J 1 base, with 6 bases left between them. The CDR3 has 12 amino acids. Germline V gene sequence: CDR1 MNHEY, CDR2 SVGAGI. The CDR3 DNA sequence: TGTGCCAGCAGGACAGCGAACACTGAAGCTTTCTTT. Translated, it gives CASRTANTEAFF.

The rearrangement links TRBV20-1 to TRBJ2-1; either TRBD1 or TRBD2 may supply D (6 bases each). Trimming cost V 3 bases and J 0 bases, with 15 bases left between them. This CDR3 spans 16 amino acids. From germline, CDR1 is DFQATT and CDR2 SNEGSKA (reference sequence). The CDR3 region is CSASLIGGPSYNEQFF. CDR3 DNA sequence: TGCAGTGCTAGTCTCATCGGGGGCCCCTCCTACAATGAGCAGTTCTTC.

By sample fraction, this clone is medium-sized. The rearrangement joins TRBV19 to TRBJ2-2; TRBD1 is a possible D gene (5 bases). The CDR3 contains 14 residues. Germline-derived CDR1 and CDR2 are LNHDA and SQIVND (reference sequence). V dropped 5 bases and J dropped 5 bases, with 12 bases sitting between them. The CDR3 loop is CASSQGPETGELFF. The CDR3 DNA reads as TGTGCCAGTAGTCAGGGTCCAGAAACCGGGGAGCTGTTTTTT.

CDR3 amino acids: CASRGIGDSGNTIYF. Here the CDR3 DNA reads TGTGCCAGTAGAGGGATCGGTGACTCTGGAAACACCATATATTTT. The chain links TRBV6-5 to TRBJ1-3; D is unclear. Trimming stripped 9 bases from V and 0 bases from J, with 15 bases between. This CDR3 has 15 amino acids. Per germline, CDR1 MNHEY and CDR2 SVGAGI.

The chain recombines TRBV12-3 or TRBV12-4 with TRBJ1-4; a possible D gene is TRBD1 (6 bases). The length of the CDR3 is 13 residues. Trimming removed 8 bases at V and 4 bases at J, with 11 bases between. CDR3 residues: CASLDRHNEKLFF. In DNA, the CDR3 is TGTGCCAGCCTTGACAGGCATAATGAAAAACTGTTTTTT.

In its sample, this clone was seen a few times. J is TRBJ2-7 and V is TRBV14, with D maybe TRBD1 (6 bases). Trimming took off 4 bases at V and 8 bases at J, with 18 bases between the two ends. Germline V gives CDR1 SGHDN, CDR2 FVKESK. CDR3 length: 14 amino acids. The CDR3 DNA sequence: TGTGCCAGCAGCCCTCTCACCTCAACAGGGCAGCAGTACGTC. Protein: CASSPLTSTGQQYV.

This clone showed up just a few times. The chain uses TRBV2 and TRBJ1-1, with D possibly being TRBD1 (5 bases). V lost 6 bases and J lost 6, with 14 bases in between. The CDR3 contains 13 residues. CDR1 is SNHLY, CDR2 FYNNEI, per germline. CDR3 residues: CASRRAGYAEAFF. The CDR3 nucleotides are TGTGCCAGCAGGCGCGCAGGGTACGCTGAAGCTTTCTTT.

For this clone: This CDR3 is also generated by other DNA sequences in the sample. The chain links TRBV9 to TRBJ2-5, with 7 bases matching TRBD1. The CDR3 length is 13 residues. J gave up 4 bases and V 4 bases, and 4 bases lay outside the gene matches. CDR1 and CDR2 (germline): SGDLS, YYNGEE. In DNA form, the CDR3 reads TGTGCCAGCAGCCCGACAGGGCGAGAGACCCAGTACTTC. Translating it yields CASSPTGRETQYF.

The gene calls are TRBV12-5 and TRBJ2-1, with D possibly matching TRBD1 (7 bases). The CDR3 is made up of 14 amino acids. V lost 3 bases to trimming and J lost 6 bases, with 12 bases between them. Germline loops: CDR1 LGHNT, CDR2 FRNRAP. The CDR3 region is CASGLGQGGNEQFF. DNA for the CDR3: TGTGCTAGTGGTTTAGGGCAGGGGGGCAATGAGCAGTTCTTC.

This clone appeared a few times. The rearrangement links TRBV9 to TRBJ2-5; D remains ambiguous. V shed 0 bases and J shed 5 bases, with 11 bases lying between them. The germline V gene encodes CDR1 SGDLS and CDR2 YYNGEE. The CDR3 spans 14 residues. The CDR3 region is CASSVVGGPETQYF. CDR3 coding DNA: TGTGCCAGCAGCGTAGTAGGTGGTCCGGAGACCCAGTACTTC.

This CDR3 is CASSVGTQNTEAFF. The CDR3 bases are TGCGCCAGCAGCGTCGGGACACAGAACACTGAAGCTTTCTTT. The chain employs TRBV5-1 and TRBJ1-1, with D possibly being TRBD1 (6 bases). The CDR3 totals 14 residues. The V end lost 4 bases, the J end lost 1 base, and 11 bases lay between the germline ends. Germline V lookup: CDR1 SGHRS, CDR2 YFSETQ.

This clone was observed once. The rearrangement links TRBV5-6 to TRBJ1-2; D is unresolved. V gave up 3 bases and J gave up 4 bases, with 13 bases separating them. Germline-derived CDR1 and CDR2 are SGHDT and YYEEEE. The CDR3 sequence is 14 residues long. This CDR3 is CASSSWTARYGYTF. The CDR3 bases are TGTGCCAGCAGCTCCTGGACGGCTCGCTATGGCTACACCTTC. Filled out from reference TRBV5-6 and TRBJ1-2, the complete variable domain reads DAGVTQSPTHLIKTRGQQVTLRCSPKSGHDTVSWYQQALGQGPQFIFQYYEEEERQRGNFPDRFSGHQFPNYSSELNVNALLLGDSALYLCASSSWTARYGYTFGSGTRLTVV.